The 28 T cell receptor beta chains listed next were all sequenced from one sample in a study of blood T cell repertoires in COVID-19. Sequencing used immunoSEQ multiplex PCR; TCRdb keeps in-frame clones, though not all of them. The sample shows 120,000 to 150,000 clones, 84% of them seen only once. Specimen: PBMCs or T cells enriched from blood (not recorded which). These receptor sequences come from a man over 45 in a cohort exposed to, infected with or recovered from COVID-19 (not recorded which).

The rearrangement joins TRBV5-4 to TRBJ1-2; D is undetermined. CDR3 length: 12 residues. The germline CDR1 and CDR2 sequences are SGHNT and YYREEE (reference sequence). Between the trimmed V and J ends, which lost 1 base and 3 bases, there was a span of 4 bases. The CDR3 region is CASSLRDYGYTF. Here the CDR3 DNA reads TGTGCCAGCAGCTTGCGGGACTATGGCTACACCTTC.

This rearrangement joins TRBV29-1 to TRBJ2-3, with 8 bases aligning to TRBD2. Trimming took 3 bases from V and 4 from J; bases not matched to a gene: 0. Germline V gene data show CDR1 as SQVTM and CDR2 as ANQGSEA. CDR3 length: 12 amino acids. The chain's CDR3 is CSVDGGADTQYF. Here the CDR3 DNA reads TGCAGCGTTGACGGGGGGGCAGATACGCAGTATTTT.

CDR3 DNA: TGCGCCAGCAGCCCTATCGACAGCACCTATGGCTACACCTTC. It encodes CASSPIDSTYGYTF. The chain joins TRBV4-3 to TRBJ1-2; D possibly corresponds to TRBD1 (5 bases). V was trimmed by 4 bases and J by 4 bases, leaving 13 bases between them. Germline V lookup: CDR1 LGHNA, CDR2 YSLEER. This CDR3 has 14 residues.

In this sample, this clone turned up once. The J gene is TRBJ1-1, the V gene TRBV18; perhaps TRBD1 as D (5 bases). Germline V gives CDR1 KGHSH, CDR2 LQKENI. The ends were cut back, 3 bases at V and 5 bases at J, with 13 bases in the middle. The CDR3 is 14 amino acids. CDR3 sequence: CASSPRVRGTEAFF. The CDR3 DNA reads TGTGCCAGCTCACCGAGGGTACGGGGGACTGAAGCTTTCTTT.

The V and J genes are TRBV7-3 and TRBJ1-1; D not resolved. The CDR3 sequence is 13 residues long. V was clipped by 5 bases and J by 0 bases, with 7 bases between them. The V gene's germline CDR1 is SGHTA and CDR2 FQGTGA. The CDR3 DNA reads TGTGCCAGCAGCCCCACATTGAACACTGAAGCTTTCTTT. It translates to CASSPTLNTEAFF.

The V gene is TRBV11-1, the J gene TRBJ2-5; D perhaps matches TRBD2 (5 bases). Trimming left V 5 bases short and J 5 bases short, with 15 bases between. Looked up from germline, CDR1 is SGHAT and CDR2 is FQDESV (reference sequence). The CDR3 spans 14 residues. This CDR3 is CASSPLAGIETQYF. CDR3 DNA sequence: TGTGCCAGCAGCCCTCTCGCCGGGATCGAGACCCAGTACTTC.

V gene TRBV5-1 combines with J gene TRBJ1-1, with D possibly matching TRBD1 (5 bases). CDR3 size: 15 residues. V was shortened by 6 bases and J by 5 bases, with 20 bases between the two germline ends. CDR1 is SGHRS and CDR2 is YFSETQ in the germline V gene. The chain's CDR3 is CASTRWGGDGTEAFF. In nucleotides, the CDR3 is TGCGCCAGCACCCGGTGGGGCGGGGATGGGACTGAAGCTTTCTTT.

The V and J genes are TRBV6-2 or TRBV6-3 and TRBJ2-7, with 10 positions matching TRBD2. The length of the CDR3 is 15 residues. CDR1 is MNHEY and CDR2 is SVGEGT in the germline V gene. V lost 0 bases, J lost 4 bases, and 3 bases stayed unmatched. The CDR3 protein is CASSYSVAGGYEQYF. Here the CDR3 DNA reads TGTGCCAGCAGTTACTCGGTAGCGGGAGGTTACGAGCAGTACTTC.

The rearrangement links TRBV30 to TRBJ2-7, with TRBD1 matching over 7 bases. Germline loops: CDR1 GTSNPN, CDR2 SVGIG (reference sequence). The CDR3 loop spans 15 amino acids. Germline trimming cut 2 bases from V and 3 bases from J; bases unmatched to any gene: 10. CDR3 residues: CAWSPPTGPHYEQYF. The CDR3 DNA sequence: TGTGCCTGGAGTCCCCCGACAGGGCCCCACTACGAGCAGTACTTC.

This chain connects TRBV7-9 to TRBJ2-2; D is undetermined. Germline CDR1 is SEHNR and CDR2 is FQNEAQ (reference sequence). Trimming removed 1 base from V and 9 bases from J, with 12 bases in between. The CDR3 is 14 amino acids. The CDR3 loop is CASSLGPQARELFF. The CDR3 DNA reads TGTGCCAGCAGCTTAGGCCCCCAGGCTAGGGAGCTGTTTTTT. Combining the CDR3 with reference TRBV7-9 and TRBJ2-2 gives the whole variable domain DTGVSQNPRHKITKRGQNVTFRCDPISEHNRLYWYRQTLGQGPEFLTYFQNEAQLEKSRLLSDRFSAERPKGSFSTLEIQRTEQGDSAMYLCASSLGPQARELFFGEGSRLTVL.

The chain couples TRBV19 to TRBJ2-7, with D possibly being TRBD2 (5 bases). Germline loops: CDR1 LNHDA, CDR2 SQIVND (reference sequence). The ends were cut back, 6 bases at V and 1 base at J, with 7 bases in the middle. CDR3 size: 12 residues. The chain's CDR3 is CASSGLSYEQYF. The CDR3 DNA reads TGTGCCAGTAGCGGACTTTCCTACGAGCAGTACTTC.

The rearrangement uses TRBV5-6 and TRBJ1-2; D is unclear. The CDR3 spans 14 residues. Trimming stripped 1 base from V and 8 bases from J, with 15 bases between. Germline V gives CDR1 SGHDT, CDR2 YYEEEE. The CDR3 DNA follows: TGTGCCAGCAGCTTGCCCTACGACCCCGGGGGCTACACCTTC. Its translation is CASSLPYDPGGYTF.

Remarks on this clone: A read error may produce the germline difference seen at one junction end. The CDR3 DNA reads TGTGCCAGCAGCCCGACAAGCATAGATACGCAGTATTTT. It translates to CASSPTSIDTQYF. The rearrangement joins TRBV11-2 to TRBJ2-3; D is undetermined. The CDR3 consists of 13 residues. The germline V gene has CDR1 SGHAT and CDR2 FQNNGV. Full variable domain (missing parts from reference TRBV11-2 and TRBJ2-3): EAGVAQSPRYKIIEKRQSVAFWCNPISGHATLYWYQQILGQGPKLLIQFQNNGVVDDSQLPKDRFSAERLKGVDSTLKIQPAKLEDSAVYLCASSPTSIDTQYFGPGTRLTVL.

J is TRBJ2-7 and V is TRBV27, with 8 bases fitting TRBD2. The V and J ends lost 10 bases and 7 bases, in that order; junction bases with no gene match: 15. Germline CDR1 and CDR2: MNHEY and SMNVEV (reference sequence). CDR3 size: 14 residues. This CDR3 is CATSMAGRGEEQYF. The CDR3 bases are TGTGCCACCTCCATGGCGGGGCGGGGGGAGGAGCAGTACTTC.

The chain is built from TRBV7-8 and TRBJ2-1, with 9 bases matching TRBD2. The CDR3 runs 15 residues. The V and J ends lost 2 bases and 9 bases, in that order; junction bases with no gene match: 8. Germline V lookup: CDR1 SGHVS, CDR2 FQNEAQ. The CDR3 region has the DNA TGTGCCAGCAGCTTACTTGGCGGGAGGGGACCTGAGCAGTTCTTC. This sequence encodes CASSLLGGRGPEQFF.

J is TRBJ1-2 and V is TRBV6-5, with TRBD1 as a possible D gene (5 bases). CDR1 and CDR2 (germline): MNHEY, SVGAGI. V lost 5 bases, J lost 6 bases, and 19 bases lay in between. This CDR3 has 15 residues. The CDR3: CASSTNQGSIDGYTF. The DNA of the CDR3 is TGTGCCAGCAGTACTAACCAGGGTAGCATCGATGGCTACACCTTC.

The chain uses TRBV5-5 and TRBJ2-7; the match to TRBD1 covers 8 bases. Trimming at V came to 6 bases and at J to 4 bases, leaving 9 bases not matched to a gene. The CDR3 spans 14 residues. Looked up from germline, CDR1 is SGHKS and CDR2 is YYEKEE (reference sequence). In DNA form, the CDR3 reads TGTGCCAGCACCCATGGGACAGGCGGGTACGAGCAGTACTTC. Protein sequence: CASTHGTGGYEQYF.

The chain joins TRBV11-1 to TRBJ2-5; D gene uncertain. Trimming pared 0 bases from V and 2 bases from J, leaving 10 bases between. This CDR3 is 15 amino acids long. Germline CDR1 and CDR2: SGHAT and FQDESV (reference sequence). The CDR3 here is CASSLADEAQETQYF. The CDR3 DNA reads as TGTGCCAGCAGCTTAGCAGATGAGGCACAAGAGACCCAGTACTTC.

The rearrangement links TRBV7-2 to TRBJ2-5; 11 positions agree with TRBD2. The CDR3 length is 16 residues. CDR1 and CDR2 from the germline V gene are SGHTA and FQGNSA. V lost 8 bases, J lost 9 bases, and 17 bases stayed unmatched. DNA for the CDR3: TGTGCCAGCGGGGTTCTGGCTAGCGGGGGGCCCAGGCCCCAGTACTTC. It is translated as CASGVLASGGPRPQYF.

The chain combines TRBV4-3 with TRBJ1-2; the D gene is possibly TRBD1 (6 bases). The CDR3 covers 15 residues. Germline V gives CDR1 LGHNA, CDR2 YSLEER. The ends were cut back, 0 bases at V and 5 bases at J, with 13 bases in the middle. In DNA form, the CDR3 reads TGCGCCAGCAGCCAAGAATGGGGGCAAAAGTATGGCTACACCTTC. This sequence encodes CASSQEWGQKYGYTF.

The chain employs TRBV29-1 and TRBJ2-1; D might be TRBD2 (5 bases). Trimming shortened V by 1 base and J by 10 bases, and 17 bases separated the two germline ends. The CDR3 runs 14 residues. Germline V gene data show CDR1 as SQVTM and CDR2 as ANQGSEA. The CDR3 loop reads CSVEAIQPSGEQFF. In DNA, the CDR3 is TGCAGCGTTGAAGCAATACAGCCTTCGGGGGAGCAGTTCTTC.

This clone was detected only a few times. V usage is TRBV4-2 and J usage is TRBJ2-3, with D perhaps TRBD2 (6 bases). The V gene's germline CDR1 is LGHNA and CDR2 YNFKEQ. The CDR3 is 14 residues long. V lost 1 base to trimming and J lost 8 bases, with 13 bases between them. The DNA of the CDR3 is TGTGCCAGCAGCCAAGGAGATTTAGCGGCTACGCAGTATTTT. Translated: CASSQGDLAATQYF.

This clone came up once. CDR3 loop: CACTGYRAFF. The CDR3 nucleotides read TGTGCCTGCACCGGGTATAGAGCTTTCTTT. The chain carries TRBV30 and TRBJ1-1; D remains unclear. This CDR3 region has 10 residues. Germline-derived CDR1 and CDR2 are GTSNPN and SVGIG (reference sequence). Deletions cut 6 bases from V and 10 bases from J, with 12 bases between.

The V and J genes are TRBV7-8 and TRBJ2-1; 11 bases match TRBD2. Germline V gene sequence: CDR1 SGHVS, CDR2 FQNEAQ. The CDR3 is 15 amino acids. Trimming removed 10 bases from V and 5 bases from J; junction bases left unmatched: 10. DNA for the CDR3: TGTGCCATAACCTCCGGGACTAGCGGTCACAATGAGCAGTTCTTC. This gives the protein CAITSGTSGHNEQFF.

The CDR3 is CASSSQEGGQPQHF. CDR3 DNA: TGTGCCAGCAGTTCACAGGAGGGTGGTCAGCCCCAGCATTTT. V gene TRBV7-9 combines with J gene TRBJ1-5, with D tentatively TRBD1 (5 bases). Germline V CDR1 and CDR2: SEHNR, FQNEAQ (reference sequence). The CDR3 length is 14 residues. Trimming left V 6 bases short and J 6 bases short, with 15 bases between.

The gene calls are TRBV7-3 and TRBJ1-2; 9 bases are a match to TRBD1. This CDR3 is built from 13 residues. The ends lost 5 bases at V and 10 bases at J; junction bases unmatched: 8. CDR1 and CDR2 from the germline V gene are SGHTA and FQGTGA. CDR3 sequence reads: CASSDGTGTDYTF. The CDR3 DNA follows: TGTGCCAGCAGCGACGGGACAGGGACAGACTACACCTTC.

The chain recombines TRBV15 with TRBJ2-1, with unresolved D. Germline V gene lookup returns CDR1 LNHNV and CDR2 YYDKDF (reference sequence). The CDR3 is made up of 15 amino acids. V shed 0 bases and J shed 3 bases, with 9 bases lying between them. The CDR3 is CATSRDLGGYNEQFF. The CDR3 coding sequence is TGTGCCACCAGCAGAGATCTCGGCGGCTACAATGAGCAGTTCTTC.

This clone was found once. V usage is TRBV29-1 and J usage is TRBJ2-2; D is ambiguous. The CDR3 totals 13 residues. Germline V gene data show CDR1 as SQVTM and CDR2 as ANQGSEA. The V gene lost 5 bases and the J gene lost 1 base, with 8 bases spanning the gap. The CDR3 here is CSVITLNTGELFF. As DNA, the CDR3 is TGCAGCGTTATCACATTGAACACCGGGGAGCTGTTTTTT.